Below, one T cell receptor (beta chain) is given with its context. Researchers sorted participants into cohorts using their self-reported clinical history. CDR3 length equals 15 residues. The trim removed 5 bases at V and 4 bases at J, leaving 7 bases unmatched. Looked up from germline, CDR1 is SSHAT and CDR2 is FNYEAQ (reference sequence). This sample is part of a study of blood T cell repertoires in COVID-19. Study context: Samples taken during acute and convalescent COVID-19 were collected in the United States, Italy and Spain.

Produced via immunoSEQ multiplex PCR; TCRdb's table is partial and in-frame only. The sample has 180,000 or so clones, less than 90% seen once. This clonotype was obtained from a human donor with acute COVID-19. The donor label of this sample is uncertain. V and J are TRBV7-7 and TRBJ2-3; TRBD1 matches at 9 bases. Sequenced: PBMCs or T cells enriched from blood (not recorded which). The CDR3 is CASSKTGGKADTQYF. Here the CDR3 DNA reads TGTGCCAGCAGCAAAACAGGGGGCAAGGCAGATACGCAGTATTTT. Looking up the rest from reference TRBV7-7 and TRBJ2-3 gives the full variable domain: GAGVSQSPRYKVTKRGQDVTLRCDPISSHATLYWYQQALGQGPEFLTYFNYEAQPDKSGLPSDRFSAERPEGSISTLTIQRTEQRDSAMYRCASSKTGGKADTQYFGPGTRLTVL.